Presented here are 10 T cell receptor beta chains from one specimen sequenced in a study of cytomegalovirus exposure and HLA in healthy donors. PCR involved 60 Vbeta and 13 Jbeta primers. The method was immunoSEQ multiplex PCR; TCRdb's version includes in-frame clones alone and lacks a portion of them. The table shows 130,000 or so clones, with 80% occurring only once. Sequenced material: PBMCs. Receptor source: a man younger than 45 in good health and CMV-seronegative.

The genes are TRBV27 and TRBJ2-5; 7 bases align to TRBD1. Germline values: CDR1 MNHEY, CDR2 SMNVEV (reference sequence). The CDR3 contains 14 residues. The trim removed 5 bases at V and 4 bases at J, leaving 7 bases unmatched. Here the CDR3 DNA reads TGTGCCAGCAGTGTGACAGGGAATGGAGAGACCCAGTACTTC. Its protein product is CASSVTGNGETQYF.

The rearrangement uses TRBV4-3 and TRBJ1-4; D is unresolved. Trimming shortened V by 6 bases and J by 7 bases, and 18 bases separated the two germline ends. CDR1 is LGHNA and CDR2 is YSLEER in the germline V gene. There are 15 residues in the CDR3. DNA for the CDR3: TGCGCCAGCAGAGGGCGGGTGGGATCGGGTGAAAAACTGTTTTTT. As protein: CASRGRVGSGEKLFF.

This clone was seen just once. The rearrangement uses TRBV27 and TRBJ2-5; no clear D gene. The CDR3 has 13 amino acids. The V and J ends lost 3 bases and 1 base respectively, with 6 bases between them. CDR1 is MNHEY, CDR2 SMNVEV, per germline (reference sequence). CDR3 DNA: TGTGCCAGCAGTTTTACAGCCCAAGAGACCCAGTACTTC. It specifies CASSFTAQETQYF.

This clone was seen just once. The CDR3 region is CASSYQGVNQPQHF. Written as DNA, the CDR3 is TGTGCCAGCAGCTATCAGGGGGTCAATCAGCCCCAGCATTTT. The genes are TRBV11-2 and TRBJ1-5; 7 nucleotides line up with TRBD1. The germline V gene encodes CDR1 SGHAT and CDR2 FQNNGV. There are 14 residues in the CDR3. V lost 4 bases, J lost 3 bases, and 3 bases stayed unmatched.

This chain uses TRBV4-2 with TRBJ2-1; 8 nucleotides match TRBD2. With V trimmed by 0 bases and J by 5 bases, 6 bases remained unmatched. This CDR3 has 16 residues. Per the germline V gene, CDR1 is LGHNA and CDR2 is YNFKEQ. CDR3 DNA sequence: TGTGCCAGCAGCCAAGAAAGTACTAGCGGACACAATGAGCAGTTCTTC. Translating it yields CASSQESTSGHNEQFF.

The V gene is TRBV29-1, the J gene TRBJ2-3, with TRBD2 matching over 10 bases. CDR3 length: 14 residues. The J segment lost 0 bases and the V segment lost 5 bases, leaving 2 bases of the junction unmatched. Looked up from germline, CDR1 is SQVTM and CDR2 is ANQGSEA. CDR3 sequence (DNA): TGCAGCGTTAAGACTAGCGGGAGCACAGATACGCAGTATTTT. It codes for CSVKTSGSTDTQYF.

The chain uses TRBV19 and TRBJ1-2, with 10 positions matching TRBD1. Germline CDR1 is LNHDA and CDR2 is SQIVND (reference sequence). CDR3 length: 14 amino acids. The V gene end was trimmed by 8 bases and the J gene end by 1 base; junction bases not matched to a gene: 4. The DNA of the CDR3 is TGTGCCAGTCAAGGACAGGGGGTTAACTATGGCTACACCTTC. Its translation is CASQGQGVNYGYTF.

The chain has TRBV5-6 and TRBJ2-3, with 11 bases fitting TRBD1. The length of the CDR3 is 15 residues. The germline CDR1 and CDR2 sequences are SGHDT and YYEEEE. V lost 4 bases, J lost 5 bases, and 6 bases stayed unmatched. CDR3 sequence (DNA): TGTGCCAGCAGCGGCGGGACAGGGGGAAGAGATACGCAGTATTTT. It specifies CASSGGTGGRDTQYF.

This chain links TRBV18 with TRBJ2-1; 8 positions match TRBD2. In germline, CDR1 is KGHSH, CDR2 LQKENI. This CDR3 has 16 amino acids. With 3 bases clipped from V and 2 bases from J, the junction kept 6 bases outside the gene matches. The chain's CDR3 is CASSPGTRRPYNEQFF. CDR3 nucleotide sequence: TGTGCCAGCTCACCCGGGACTAGACGACCCTACAATGAGCAGTTCTTC. The full variable domain, in which reference TRBV18 and TRBJ2-1 provide the parts outside the CDR3, is NAGVMQNPRHLVRRRGQEARLRCSPMKGHSHVYWYRQLPEEGLKFMVYLQKENIIDESGMPKERFSAEFPKEGPSILRIQQVVRGDSAAYFCASSPGTRRPYNEQFFGPGTRLTVL.

The rearrangement joins TRBV15 to TRBJ1-5; the D gene is possibly TRBD1 (6 bases). V dropped 5 bases and J dropped 5 bases, with 13 bases sitting between them. CDR3 length equals 14 residues. Germline assignment: CDR1 LNHNV and CDR2 YYDKDF (reference sequence). The CDR3 region has the DNA TGTGCCACCAGCGCATCCCAGGGGCATCAGCCCCAGCATTTT. It is translated as CATSASQGHQPQHF.